These T cell receptor beta chains were read from a single sample in a study of blood T cell repertoires in COVID-19. TCRdb's table, derived via immunoSEQ multiplex PCR, lists solely in-frame clones and lacks some. The data show fewer than 95,000 clones, 75% to 90% seen once. Specimen: peripheral blood. These receptors originate from a male donor with acute or convalescent COVID-19. The CDR3 runs from the conserved cysteine through the conserved F or W. A D gene is named only where the DNA matches it firmly. Only part of the rows carry a size: once, few, many, or a class if the clone is expanded.

abundance,v_gene,j_gene,d_gene,CDR3nt,CDR3aa
NA,TRBV29-1,TRBJ1-2,NA,TGCAGCGTTGTTTCCGGTTCGGGGAACTATGGCTACACCTTC,CSVVSGSGNYGYTF
NA,TRBV3-1/TRBV3-2,TRBJ2-3,NA,TGTGCCAGCAGCCAAGTGGTAGCCACAGATACGCAGTATTTT,CASSQVVATDTQYF
NA,TRBV7-2,TRBJ2-5,TRBD2,TGTGCCAGCAGCTTAGCGCTTAGCGGGGGCCACCAAGAGACCCAGTACTTC,CASSLALSGGHQETQYF
NA,TRBV28,TRBJ1-4,NA,TGTGCCAGCACCCATAATGAAAAACTGTTTTTT,CASTHNEKLFF
NA,TRBV4-1,TRBJ1-5,TRBD1,TGCGCCAGCAGCCAAGATTTCGCAGGGGGCCGGGGGAGCAATCAGCCCCAGCATTTT,CASSQDFAGGRGSNQPQHF
NA,TRBV29-1,TRBJ2-3,NA,TGCAGCGTTGAAGCGGGGAGCACAGATACGCAGTATTTT,CSVEAGSTDTQYF
NA,TRBV7-3,TRBJ2-2,TRBD2,TGTGCCAGCAGCTTAAAGCCCCCGGCGGGACTAGCGGGGGGGCCGGGCACCGGGGAGCTGTTTTTT,CASSLKPPAGLAGGPGTGELFF
NA,TRBV24-1,TRBJ2-2,NA,TGTGCCACCAGTGCGCAGGGAACCGGGGAGCTGTTTTTT,CATSAQGTGELFF
NA,TRBV7-2,TRBJ2-2,TRBD2,TGTGCCAGCAGTCTAGCGGGGGACAACACCGGGGAGCTGTTTTTT,CASSLAGDNTGELFF
once,TRBV5-6,TRBJ2-1,TRBD2,TGTGCCAGCAGCTCGGGGGGATACAATGAGCAGTTCTTC,CASSSGGYNEQFF
NA,TRBV19,TRBJ1-6,TRBD1,TGTGCCAGTAGTAAGGACAGGGGGCATAATTCACCCCTCCACTTT,CASSKDRGHNSPLHF
NA,TRBV9,TRBJ1-2,NA,TGTGCCAGCAGCGACCGGGGAGTAGCTAACTATGGCTACACCTTC,CASSDRGVANYGYTF
NA,TRBV5-1,TRBJ2-1,NA,TGCGCCAGCAGCCCGGGGGGCAGGTCTTACAATGAGCAGTTCTTC,CASSPGGRSYNEQFF
once,TRBV2,TRBJ1-1,NA,TGTGCCAGCAGTTCGGACACGAACACTGAAGCTTTCTTT,CASSSDTNTEAFF
NA,TRBV4-2,TRBJ2-5,TRBD2,TGTGCCAGCAGCTTAGGACTAGCGGAAGAGACCCAGTACTTC,CASSLGLAEETQYF
NA,TRBV18,TRBJ1-5,TRBD1,TGTGCCAGCTCACGAGCGGGACAGGGGGCGGGCAATCAGCCCCAGCATTTT,CASSRAGQGAGNQPQHF
NA,TRBV3-1/TRBV3-2,TRBJ2-2,TRBD2,TGTGCCAGCAGCCATATTAGCGGGGGAGGGGAGCTGTTTTTT,CASSHISGGGELFF
NA,TRBV18,TRBJ1-2,NA,TGTGCCAGCTCACCCGCCGAGAACAGGGCCGTCACCTTC,CASSPAENRAVTF
NA,TRBV28,TRBJ1-3,TRBD1,TGTGCCAGCAGTTTAGGGACAGGGGGAAACACCATATATTTT,CASSLGTGGNTIYF
NA,TRBV2,TRBJ1-5,NA,TGTGCCAGCAGCCTCCTCCCCAATCAGCCCCAGCATTTT,CASSLLPNQPQHF
NA,TRBV2,TRBJ1-1,NA,TGTGCCAGCAGCTCTCAAGCTAACACTGAAGCTTTCTTT,CASSSQANTEAFF
NA,TRBV7-2,TRBJ2-1,TRBD2,TGTGCCAGCAGCTCCCTAGCGGGGGGGCAAGGTGAGCAGTTCTTC,CASSSLAGGQGEQFF
NA,TRBV25-1,TRBJ1-1,NA,TGTGCCAGCCGAGGCGGTTCAGCGAACACTGAAGCTTTCTTT,CASRGGSANTEAFF